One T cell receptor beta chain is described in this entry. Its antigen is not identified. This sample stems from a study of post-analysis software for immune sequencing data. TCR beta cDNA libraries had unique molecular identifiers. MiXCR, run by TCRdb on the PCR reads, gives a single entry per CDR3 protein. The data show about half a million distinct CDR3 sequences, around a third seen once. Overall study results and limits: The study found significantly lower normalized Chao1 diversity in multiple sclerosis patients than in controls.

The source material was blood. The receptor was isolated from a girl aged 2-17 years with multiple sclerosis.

The CDR3 sequence is CSAVPSTRGDNEQFF. In DNA, the CDR3 is TGCAGTGCTGTGCCCTCAACCCGGGGTGACAATGAGCAGTTCTTC. The V gene is TRBV20-1, the J gene TRBJ2-1; D might be TRBD2 (5 bases). This CDR3 spans 15 amino acids. Germline assignment: CDR1 DFQATT and CDR2 SNEGSKA (reference sequence). Trimming cost V 5 bases and J 5 bases, with 19 bases left between them.